What follows describes a single T cell receptor (beta chain). This entry comes from a study of blood T cell repertoires in COVID-19. Overall study context: Acute and convalescent COVID-19 samples came from the United States, Italy and Spain.

The V gene lost 2 bases and the J gene lost 2 bases, with 6 bases spanning the gap. This CDR3 has 13 amino acids. Sequencing was performed with immunoSEQ multiplex PCR; in TCRdb, only in-frame clones are kept and a portion is missing. The top ten clones hold less than 9% of a sample with fewer than 700,000 clones, roughly nine tenths of them seen once. This sequence joins TRBV12-3 or TRBV12-4 and TRBJ2-5; D remains unclear. What was sequenced was peripheral blood. The receptor's source is a woman aged 45-60 years with COVID-19, enrolled during active disease. This CDR3 is CASSLTDQETQYF. Written as DNA, the CDR3 is TGTGCCAGCAGTTTAACAGATCAAGAGACCCAGTACTTC.